This TCR beta chain emerged from a study of T cell clonotyping in hematopoietic cell transplantation. Whole-study context: Cytoreduction preceded collection of pretransplant recipient samples. Study results and caveats: Pathologically expanded recipient clonotypes increased progressively from day 30 to day 180 as diversity fell. At the given depth, recipient repertoires were over 95% de novo clonotypes.

Documented time point: recipient sample about 28 days before transplant, after cytoreduction. This CDR3 contains 12 residues. The germline CDR1 and CDR2 sequences are SGHVS and FQNEAQ. Trimming removed 1 base at V and 7 bases at J, with 4 bases between. In the case of this clone: Antigen specificity is unknown.

The table came from immunoSEQ multiplex PCR; TCRdb's copy has only in-frame clones and leaves some out. In the table there are about 36,000 clones, roughly 94% of which are singletons. This receptor was obtained from a man aged 35-49 years with chronic myeloid leukemia. Some clones in this sample may be carry-over from other donors' samples. This chain joins TRBV7-8 and TRBJ1-4; no firm D call. This sample comprised peripheral blood mononuclear cells, obtained before stem cell transplant. CDR3: CASSLVREKLFF. DNA of the CDR3: TGTGCCAGCAGCTTAGTTCGTGAAAAACTGTTTTTT. Using reference TRBV7-8 and TRBJ1-4 for the parts outside the CDR3, the full variable domain is GAGVSQSPRYKVAKRGQDVALRCDPISGHVSLFWYQQALGQGPEFLTYFQNEAQLDKSGLPSDRFFAERPEGSVSTLKIQRTQQEDSAVYLCASSLVREKLFFGSGTQLSVL.